A single sample gave rise to the 21 T cell receptor beta chains below, sequenced in a study of T cells in Graves' hyperthyroidism and ophthalmopathy. There were TCR beta CDR3 regions amplified from RNA transcripts. With the HTBI primer set, the TCR CDR3 went through a first round of RT-PCR. Each CDR3 protein is one row after TCRdb ran MiXCR on the multiplex PCR reads. The sample holds about 290,000 distinct CDR3 sequences; 10% to 15% are singletons and the top ten take about 8%. Sequences were obtained from blood. The receptor source for this set is a woman younger than 45 with Graves' hyperthyroidism that later progressed to Graves' ophthalmopathy.

This chain joins TRBV12-3 or TRBV12-4 and TRBJ1-1; D perhaps matches TRBD1 (6 bases). The CDR3 sequence is 13 residues long. Deletions cut 7 bases from V and 5 bases from J, with 14 bases between. In nucleotides, the CDR3 is TGTGCCAGCAAAGGACAGCAAGTGACTGAAGCTTTCTTT. This codes for CASKGQQVTEAFF.

This clonotype was observed a handful of times. The chain carries TRBV18 and TRBJ1-2, with D possibly matching TRBD1 (5 bases). This CDR3 spans 14 amino acids. The V end was cut by 3 bases, the J end by 8 bases, with 16 bases between. CDR1 is KGHSH, CDR2 LQKENI, per germline. The CDR3 region is CASSPGDRLWGYTF. CDR3 DNA sequence: TGTGCCAGCTCACCGGGTGACAGATTATGGGGCTACACCTTC.

The genes are TRBV18 and TRBJ1-2; no definite D call. There are 13 residues in the CDR3. V was trimmed by 3 bases and J by 7 bases, leaving 12 bases between them. From germline, CDR1 is KGHSH and CDR2 LQKENI. CDR3 protein: CASSPTGNFGYTF. The CDR3 region has the DNA TGTGCCAGCTCACCCACCGGTAATTTTGGCTACACCTTC.

This clonotype was counted ten times or more. The chain has TRBV28 and TRBJ1-2, with 7 nucleotides matching TRBD1. Trimming took 4 bases from V and 8 from J; bases not matched to a gene: 13. The germline V gene encodes CDR1 MDHEN and CDR2 SYDVKM. The CDR3 consists of 15 residues. The CDR3 coding sequence is TGTGCCAGCAGTTCTTACCGACAGGGAGGTCAAGGCTACACCTTC. Its protein is CASSSYRQGGQGYTF.

In this sample, this clonotype turned up a few times. This may be a read error: a much more frequent sequence differs by one nucleotide. This chain links TRBV2 with TRBJ1-5; D possibly corresponds to TRBD1 (6 bases). CDR1 and CDR2 (germline): SNHLY, FYNNEI. This CDR3 region has 16 residues. CDR3 DNA: TGTGCCAGCAGGGTACTTCAGGGGTTGGGCAATCAGTCCCAGCATTTT. As protein: CASRVLQGLGNQSQHF.

This clonotype has a count of ten or more. V usage is TRBV28 and J usage is TRBJ1-1; D is uncertain. There are 14 residues in the CDR3. Deletions cut 3 bases from V and 0 bases from J, with 8 bases between. Germline CDR1 is MDHEN and CDR2 is SYDVKM. The DNA for the CDR3 is TGTGCCAGCAGTTTTGTAGGACTGAACACTGAAGCTTTCTTT. This gives the protein CASSFVGLNTEAFF.

The table lists this clonotype with many counts. The V and J genes are TRBV28 and TRBJ2-7; possible D gene TRBD2, 5 bases. Germline assignment: CDR1 MDHEN and CDR2 SYDVKM. The ends were cut back, 7 bases at V and 7 bases at J, with 14 bases in the middle. This CDR3 is built from 12 residues. Here the CDR3 DNA reads TGTGCCAGCACTATCCCTCAGCGGGAGCAGTACTTC. Translated: CASTIPQREQYF.

The chain joins TRBV24-1 to TRBJ2-1; perhaps TRBD1 as D (6 bases). The CDR3 covers 15 residues. The germline CDR1 and CDR2 sequences are KGHDR and SFDVKD. The germline V and J ends were trimmed by 4 bases and 1 base, with 10 bases remaining between them. The CDR3 is CATSEAGTSYNEQFF. The CDR3 coding sequence is TGTGCCACCAGTGAAGCAGGGACATCCTACAATGAGCAGTTCTTC.

The genes are TRBV20-1 and TRBJ1-1, with 9 bases lining up with TRBD1. Germline assignment: CDR1 DFQATT and CDR2 SNEGSKA (reference sequence). V gave up 4 bases and J gave up 7 bases; unmatched junction bases: 16. This CDR3 contains 16 residues. The CDR3 region has the DNA TGCAGTGCTATTGCTCCCCGGGACAGGGAGGATGTTGAAGCTTTCTTT. It translates to CSAIAPRDREDVEAFF.

This clonotype was seen repeatedly, ten times or more. This chain links TRBV28 with TRBJ2-3; D not certain. The CDR3 has 15 amino acids. Trimming pared 1 base from V and 1 base from J, leaving 9 bases between. The V gene's germline CDR1 is MDHEN and CDR2 SYDVKM. The CDR3 region has the DNA TGTGCCAGCAGTTTATTCTTCCAGGGCACAGATACGCAGTATTTT. Translation gives CASSLFFQGTDTQYF.

This clonotype appeared many times. The chain links TRBV5-6 to TRBJ2-7, with TRBD2 as a possible D gene (6 bases). The CDR3 sequence is 16 residues long. The V gene's germline CDR1 is SGHDT and CDR2 YYEEEE. The V end lost 4 bases, the J end lost 0 bases, and 17 bases lay between the germline ends. The DNA for the CDR3 is TGTGCCAGCAGCGGAGGAGGGACGGCGCTCTCCTACGAGCAGTACTTC. Amino acid sequence: CASSGGGTALSYEQYF.

The V and J genes are TRBV28 and TRBJ1-3; no reliable D call. V gave up 5 bases and J gave up 3 bases, with 14 bases separating them. The CDR3 spans 15 residues. Germline V gives CDR1 MDHEN, CDR2 SYDVKM. CDR3 DNA: TGTGCCAGCAGTGCTTACAGAAATTTTGGAAACACCATATATTTT. This encodes CASSAYRNFGNTIYF.

This clonotype was recorded at least ten times. The chain employs TRBV4-1 and TRBJ2-5; TRBD2 matches at 7 bases. CDR1 MGHRA and CDR2 YSYEKL come from the germline V gene. The V and J ends lost 1 base and 2 bases, in that order; junction bases with no gene match: 10. The CDR3 loop spans 17 amino acids. The DNA for the CDR3 is TGCGCCAGCAGCCAAGGGAGGGGACTAACCCGTCAAGAGACCCAGTACTTC. This encodes CASSQGRGLTRQETQYF.

This clonotype has at least ten counts. The chain uses TRBV29-1 and TRBJ1-2; 9 bases are shared with TRBD1. V lost 6 bases, J lost 4 bases, and 6 bases stayed unmatched. From germline, CDR1 is SQVTM and CDR2 ANQGSEA. The CDR3 extends over 13 amino acids. The CDR3 loop reads CSVKGQGSYGYTF. The CDR3 nucleotides are TGCAGCGTAAAAGGACAGGGGAGCTATGGCTACACCTTC.

This clonotype was detected many times. The chain recombines TRBV28 with TRBJ1-6; the D is unclear. This CDR3 region has 12 residues. Germline V gene sequence: CDR1 MDHEN, CDR2 SYDVKM. V dropped 2 bases and J dropped 10 bases, with 6 bases sitting between them. CDR3 in DNA: TGTGCCAGCAGTTTAGTCCGATCACCCCTCCACTTT. It encodes CASSLVRSPLHF.

In regard to this clonotype: At one end, the junction sequence differs from germline, possibly due to a read error. V usage is TRBV5-1 and J usage is TRBJ2-1, with D perhaps TRBD1 or TRBD2 (7 bases each). The CDR3 has 17 amino acids. Germline V gives CDR1 SGHRS, CDR2 YFSETQ. CDR3 sequence: CASSLETGQPGGNGQFF. The CDR3 DNA reads TGCGCCAGCAGCTTGGAGACGGGACAGCCGGGGGGAAATGGGCAGTTCTTC.

This clonotype was seen many times. The chain links TRBV28 to TRBJ1-1; D is undetermined. Deletions cut 3 bases from V and 4 bases from J, with 6 bases between. Germline CDR1 and CDR2: MDHEN and SYDVKM. The CDR3 has 12 amino acids. The CDR3 loop is CASSLGTTEAFF. The CDR3 DNA reads as TGTGCCAGCAGTTTGGGAACCACTGAAGCTTTCTTT. Supplemented by reference TRBV28 and TRBJ1-1, the full variable domain reads DVKVTQSSRYLVKRTGEKVFLECVQDMDHENMFWYRQDPGLGLRLIYFSYDVKMKEKGDIPEGYSVSREKKERFSLILESASTNQTSMYLCASSLGTTEAFFGQGTRLTVV.

In this sample, this clonotype turned up many times. This chain links TRBV6-5 with TRBJ1-4, with a weak D call TRBD1 (5 bases). Trimming took off 0 bases at V and 7 bases at J, with 12 bases between the two ends. The CDR3 is 15 residues long. Germline values: CDR1 MNHEY, CDR2 SVGAGI. The CDR3 sequence is CASSYSSGLSEKLFF. CDR3 coding DNA: TGTGCCAGCAGTTACTCGTCGGGACTGAGTGAAAAACTGTTTTTT.

In its sample, this clonotype was seen many times. The chain is built from TRBV3-1 and TRBJ2-7; TRBD2 agrees at 7 bases. Losses at the gene ends were 4 bases for V and 6 bases for J; bases not matched to a gene: 21. The CDR3 runs 18 residues. Germline V gene lookup returns CDR1 LGHDT and CDR2 YNNKEL (reference sequence). The CDR3 sequence is CASSRVPPAARTSFEQYF. CDR3 coding DNA: TGTGCCAGCAGCCGCGTTCCACCCGCGGCGAGGACTAGTTTCGAGCAGTACTTC.

This clonotype was seen at least ten times. This chain links TRBV27 with TRBJ2-3; 14 nucleotides match TRBD2. V gave up 2 bases and J gave up 3 bases; unmatched junction bases: 7. The CDR3 extends over 18 amino acids. Germline loops: CDR1 MNHEY, CDR2 SMNVEV (reference sequence). CDR3 nucleotide sequence: TGTGCCAGCAGTTTAAAGGGACTAGCGGGAGTGAGGACAGATACGCAGTATTTT. It is translated as CASSLKGLAGVRTDTQYF.

This clonotype was picked up many times. The chain is built from TRBV20-1 and TRBJ2-7; D possibly corresponds to TRBD2 (5 bases). Trimming left V 6 bases short and J 0 bases short, with 18 bases between. Germline V gene data show CDR1 as DFQATT and CDR2 as SNEGSKA (reference sequence). This CDR3 has 15 residues. The CDR3 is CSAGKPGFSSYEQYF. Here the CDR3 DNA reads TGCAGTGCCGGGAAACCGGGGTTTAGCTCCTACGAGCAGTACTTC.